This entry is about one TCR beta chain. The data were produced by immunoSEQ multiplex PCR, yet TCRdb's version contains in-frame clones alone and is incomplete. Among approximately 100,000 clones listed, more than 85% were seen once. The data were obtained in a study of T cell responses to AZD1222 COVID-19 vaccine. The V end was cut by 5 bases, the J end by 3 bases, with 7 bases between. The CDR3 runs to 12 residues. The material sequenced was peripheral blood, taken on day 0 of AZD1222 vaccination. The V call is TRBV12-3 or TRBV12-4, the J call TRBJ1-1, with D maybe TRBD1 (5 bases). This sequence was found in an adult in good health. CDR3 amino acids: CASSRDYTEAFF. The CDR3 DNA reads TGTGCCAGCAGTCGGGACTACACTGAAGCTTTCTTT.